This is a list of T cell receptor beta chains from one sample in a study of beta chain features in type 1 diabetes. TCRdb keeps only in-frame clones here, not all; method: immunoSEQ multiplex PCR. The top ten hold 1% to 1.5% of the sample, which has some 200,000 clones, around 9.9% seen once. The sequenced material came from central memory CD4+ T cells from blood. The receptors were sampled from a man younger than 35 in good health. Both conserved end residues are part of each CDR3. D genes are given only for firm matches. Expanded clones get a size class; other rows say once, few or many, or leave the size out.

cdr3_aa: CASSQTSGRAFYNEQFF; cdr3_nt: TGCGCCAGCAGTCAGACTAGCGGGAGGGCCTTTTACAATGAGCAGTTCTTC; v_call: TRBV5-1; clone_size: .; d_call: TRBD2; j_call: TRBJ2-1
cdr3_aa: CASSLGQETQYF; cdr3_nt: TGCGCCAGCAGCTTGGGTCAGGAGACCCAGTACTTC; v_call: TRBV5-1; clone_size: .; d_call: .; j_call: TRBJ2-5
cdr3_aa: CASGASGSTDTQYF; cdr3_nt: TGTGCCAGCGGGGCTAGCGGTAGCACAGATACGCAGTATTTT; v_call: TRBV27; clone_size: many; d_call: TRBD2; j_call: TRBJ2-3
cdr3_aa: CAWSVLASTDTQYF; cdr3_nt: TGTGCCTGGAGTGTCTTAGCGAGCACAGATACGCAGTATTTT; v_call: TRBV30; clone_size: many; d_call: .; j_call: TRBJ2-3
cdr3_aa: CSATGQYEQYF; cdr3_nt: TGCAGTGCTACCGGACAGTACGAGCAGTACTTC; v_call: TRBV20-1; clone_size: .; d_call: .; j_call: TRBJ2-7
cdr3_aa: CASSATGGTGEQYF; cdr3_nt: TGTGCCAGCAGTGCTACAGGGGGCACAGGCGAGCAGTACTTC; v_call: TRBV2; clone_size: .; d_call: TRBD1; j_call: TRBJ2-7
cdr3_aa: CSVGEGAQPQHF; cdr3_nt: TGCAGCGTTGGAGAGGGGGCCCAGCCCCAGCATTTT; v_call: TRBV29-1; clone_size: few; d_call: TRBD1; j_call: TRBJ1-5
cdr3_aa: CAWSISTGSPLYF; cdr3_nt: TGTGCCTGGAGTATCTCGACGGGAAGCCCGTTGTACTTC; v_call: TRBV30; clone_size: few; d_call: .; j_call: TRBJ2-7
cdr3_aa: CASSKGGDYGYTF; cdr3_nt: TGTGCCAGCAGTAAGGGGGGAGACTATGGCTACACCTTC; v_call: TRBV25-1; clone_size: .; d_call: .; j_call: TRBJ1-2
cdr3_aa: CASSGTGTENTEAFF; cdr3_nt: TGTGCCAGCAGCGGAACCGGGACGGAGAACACTGAAGCTTTCTTT; v_call: TRBV7-9; clone_size: few; d_call: .; j_call: TRBJ1-1